This TCR beta chain emerged from a study of blood T cell repertoires in COVID-19. Study at large: COVID-19 samples, acute and convalescent, were from the United States, Italy and Spain. T cells, B-cell-depleted T cells, or PBMCs supplied cDNA or gDNA.

Per the original methods: Researchers report that nucleated cell counts were estimated from reference gene primer amplification. The protocol was immunoSEQ multiplex PCR, while the TCRdb copy is restricted to in-frame clones and leaves out a portion. Clone size and the V and J calls come from that table; the DNA yielded D and trimming. Of around 250,000 clones detected, roughly nine tenths appear once; the ten largest clones hold 0.94%. The J segment lost 4 bases and the V segment lost 5 bases, leaving 7 bases of the junction unmatched. This CDR3 has 15 amino acids. The germline V gene encodes CDR1 KGHDR and CDR2 SFDVKD.

The specimen sequenced was peripheral blood. The origin of this receptor is a woman aged 40 to 50 who had recovered from COVID-19. The rearrangement uses TRBV24-1 and TRBJ1-5; 7 bases are a match to TRBD1. The CDR3 sequence is CATSGPGQPNQPQHF. CDR3 DNA sequence: TGTGCCACCAGTGGCCCGGGACAGCCTAATCAGCCCCAGCATTTT.